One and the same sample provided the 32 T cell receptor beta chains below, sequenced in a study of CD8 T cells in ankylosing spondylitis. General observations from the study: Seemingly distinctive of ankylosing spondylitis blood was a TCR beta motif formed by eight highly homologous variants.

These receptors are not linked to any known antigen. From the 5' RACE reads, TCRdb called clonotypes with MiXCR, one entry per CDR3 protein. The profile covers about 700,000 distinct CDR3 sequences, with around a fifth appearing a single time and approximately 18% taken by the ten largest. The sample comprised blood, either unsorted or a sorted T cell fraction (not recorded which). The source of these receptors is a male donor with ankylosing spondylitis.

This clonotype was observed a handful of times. The CDR3 sequence: CASSLGEDREETQYF. In DNA form, the CDR3 reads TGTGCCAGCAGTTTAGGGGAGGACAGGGAGGAGACCCAGTACTTC. V gene TRBV12-3 or TRBV12-4 combines with J gene TRBJ2-5; 8 nucleotides agree with TRBD1. Losses at the gene ends were 1 base for V and 5 bases for J; bases not matched to a gene: 6. CDR3 length equals 15 residues.

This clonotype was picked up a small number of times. CDR3 sequence reads: CASSLWYNEQFF. Written as DNA, the CDR3 is TGTGCCAGCAGCTTATGGTACAATGAGCAGTTCTTC. V gene TRBV5-6 combines with J gene TRBJ2-1; D is unclear. The germline gives CDR1 SGHDT, CDR2 YYEEEE. This CDR3 contains 12 residues. Trimming stripped 2 bases from V and 4 bases from J, with 4 bases between.

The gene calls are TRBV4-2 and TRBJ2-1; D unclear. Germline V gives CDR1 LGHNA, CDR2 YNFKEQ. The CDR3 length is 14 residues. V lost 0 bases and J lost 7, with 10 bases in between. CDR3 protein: CASSQDPLRNEQFF. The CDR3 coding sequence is TGTGCCAGCAGCCAAGACCCCCTGAGGAATGAGCAGTTCTTC.

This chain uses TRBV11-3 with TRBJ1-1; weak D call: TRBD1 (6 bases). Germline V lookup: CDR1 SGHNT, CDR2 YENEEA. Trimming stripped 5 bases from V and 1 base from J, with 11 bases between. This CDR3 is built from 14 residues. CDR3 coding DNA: TGTGCCAGCAGCATGGGACAAGCGAACACTGAAGCTTTCTTT. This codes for CASSMGQANTEAFF.

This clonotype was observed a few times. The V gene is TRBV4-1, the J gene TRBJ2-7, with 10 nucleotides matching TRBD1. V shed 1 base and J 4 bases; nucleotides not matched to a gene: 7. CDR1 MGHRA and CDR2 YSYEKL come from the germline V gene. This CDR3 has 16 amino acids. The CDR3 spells CASSQVAGQGTYEQYF. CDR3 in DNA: TGCGCCAGCAGCCAAGTTGCGGGACAGGGGACTTACGAGCAGTACTTC.

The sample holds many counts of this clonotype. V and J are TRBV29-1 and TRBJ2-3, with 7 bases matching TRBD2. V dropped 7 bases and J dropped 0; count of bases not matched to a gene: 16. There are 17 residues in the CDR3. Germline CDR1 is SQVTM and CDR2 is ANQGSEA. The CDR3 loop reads CSGWLRTSATSTDTQYF. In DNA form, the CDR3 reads TGCAGCGGATGGCTACGTACTAGCGCGACTAGCACAGATACGCAGTATTTT.

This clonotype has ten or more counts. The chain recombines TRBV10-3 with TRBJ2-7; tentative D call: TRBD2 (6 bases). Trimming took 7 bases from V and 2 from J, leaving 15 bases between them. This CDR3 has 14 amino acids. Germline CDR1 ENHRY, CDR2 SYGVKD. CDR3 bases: TGTGCCATCAACGAAGGAGGGCAGACCTACGAGCAGTACTTC. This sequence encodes CAINEGGQTYEQYF.

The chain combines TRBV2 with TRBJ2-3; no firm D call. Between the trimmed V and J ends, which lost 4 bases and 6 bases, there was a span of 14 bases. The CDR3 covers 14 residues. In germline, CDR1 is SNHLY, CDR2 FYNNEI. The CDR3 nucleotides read TGTGCCAGCAGTGGTCGAGACTTTCCGGATACGCAGTATTTT. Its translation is CASSGRDFPDTQYF.

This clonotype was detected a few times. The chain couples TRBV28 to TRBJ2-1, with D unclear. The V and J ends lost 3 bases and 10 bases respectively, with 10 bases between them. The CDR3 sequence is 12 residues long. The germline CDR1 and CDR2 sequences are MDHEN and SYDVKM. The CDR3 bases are TGTGCCAGCAGTTTTGTTCTCAGAGAGCAGTTCTTC. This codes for CASSFVLREQFF.

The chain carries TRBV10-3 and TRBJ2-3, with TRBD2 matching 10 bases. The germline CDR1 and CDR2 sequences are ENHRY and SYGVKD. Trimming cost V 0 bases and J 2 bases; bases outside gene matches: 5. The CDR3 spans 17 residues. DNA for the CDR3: TGTGCCATCAGTGAGTCTGCTAGCGGGGGCCTCACAGATACGCAGTATTTT. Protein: CAISESASGGLTDTQYF.

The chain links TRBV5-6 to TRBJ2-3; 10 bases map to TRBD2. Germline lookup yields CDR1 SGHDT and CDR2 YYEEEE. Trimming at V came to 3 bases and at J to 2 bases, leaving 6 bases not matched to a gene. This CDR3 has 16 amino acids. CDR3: CASSYSGRQHTDTQYF. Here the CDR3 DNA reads TGTGCCAGCAGCTATAGCGGGAGGCAACACACAGATACGCAGTATTTT.

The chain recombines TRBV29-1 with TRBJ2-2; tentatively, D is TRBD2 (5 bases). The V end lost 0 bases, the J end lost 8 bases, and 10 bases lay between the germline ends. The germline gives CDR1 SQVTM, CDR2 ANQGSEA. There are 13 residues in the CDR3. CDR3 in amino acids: CSVEDLEDGELFF. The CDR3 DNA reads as TGCAGCGTTGAAGATCTGGAGGATGGGGAGCTGTTTTTT.

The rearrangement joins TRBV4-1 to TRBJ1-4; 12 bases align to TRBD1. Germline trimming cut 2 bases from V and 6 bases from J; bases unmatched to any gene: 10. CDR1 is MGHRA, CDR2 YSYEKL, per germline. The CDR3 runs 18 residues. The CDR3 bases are TGCGCCAGCAGCCAATTCGGGGACAGGGGGCGCCTCGATGAAAAACTGTTTTTT. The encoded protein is CASSQFGDRGRLDEKLFF.

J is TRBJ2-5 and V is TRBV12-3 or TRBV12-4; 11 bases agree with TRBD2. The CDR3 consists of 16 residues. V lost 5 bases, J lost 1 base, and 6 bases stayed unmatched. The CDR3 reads CASSLSTSGTQETQYF. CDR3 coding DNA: TGTGCCAGCAGTCTCTCGACTAGCGGGACCCAAGAGACCCAGTACTTC.

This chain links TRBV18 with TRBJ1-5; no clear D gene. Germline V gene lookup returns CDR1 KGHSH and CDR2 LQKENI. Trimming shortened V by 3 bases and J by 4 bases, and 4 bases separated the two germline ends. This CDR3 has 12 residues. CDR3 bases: TGTGCCAGCTCACCGACTAATCAGCCCCAGCATTTT. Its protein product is CASSPTNQPQHF.

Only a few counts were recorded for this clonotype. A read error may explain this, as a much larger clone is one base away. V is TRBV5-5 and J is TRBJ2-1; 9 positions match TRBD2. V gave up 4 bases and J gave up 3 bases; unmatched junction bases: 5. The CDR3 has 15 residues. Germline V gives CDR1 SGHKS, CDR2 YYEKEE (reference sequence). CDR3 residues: CASSGNSGSYNEQFF. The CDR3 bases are TGTGCCAGCAGCGGGAATAGCGGGAGCTACAATGAGCAGTTCTTC.

The CDR3 DNA reads TGTGCCAGCAGCTTAGGCAGGGCCGCGGGGGACACTGAAGCTTTCTTT. Encoded protein: CASSLGRAAGDTEAFF. The chain is built from TRBV7-2 and TRBJ1-1; tentatively, D is TRBD1 (5 bases). Looked up from germline, CDR1 is SGHTA and CDR2 is FQGNSA. The CDR3 length is 16 residues. Trimming removed 1 base at V and 3 bases at J, with 15 bases between.

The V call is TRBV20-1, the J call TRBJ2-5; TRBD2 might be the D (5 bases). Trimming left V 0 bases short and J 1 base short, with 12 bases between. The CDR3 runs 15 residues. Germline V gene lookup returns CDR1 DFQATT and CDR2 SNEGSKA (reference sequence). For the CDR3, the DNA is TGCAGTGCTAGAGATTTGGCTAGCAGCCAAGAGACCCAGTACTTC. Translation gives CSARDLASSQETQYF.

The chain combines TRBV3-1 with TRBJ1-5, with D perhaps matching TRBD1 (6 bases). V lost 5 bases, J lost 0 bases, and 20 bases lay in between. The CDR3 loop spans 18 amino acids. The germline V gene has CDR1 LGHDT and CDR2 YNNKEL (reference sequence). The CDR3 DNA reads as TGTGCCAGCAGCAAGGACACCCACAGGGACTATAGCAATCAGCCCCAGCATTTT. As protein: CASSKDTHRDYSNQPQHF. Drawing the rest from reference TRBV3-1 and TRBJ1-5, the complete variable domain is DTAVSQTPKYLVTQMGNDKSIKCEQNLGHDTMYWYKQDSKKFLKIMFSYNNKELIINETVPNRFSPKSPDKAHLNLHINSLELGDSAVYFCASSKDTHRDYSNQPQHFGDGTRLSIL.

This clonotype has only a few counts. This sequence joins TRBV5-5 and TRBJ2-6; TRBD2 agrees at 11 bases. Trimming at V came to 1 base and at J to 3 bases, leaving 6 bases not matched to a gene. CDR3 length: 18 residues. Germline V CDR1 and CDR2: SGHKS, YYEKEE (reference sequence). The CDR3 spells CASSLTSGSTVGANVLTF. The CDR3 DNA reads TGTGCCAGCAGCTTGACTAGCGGGAGCACGGTTGGGGCCAACGTCCTGACTTTC.

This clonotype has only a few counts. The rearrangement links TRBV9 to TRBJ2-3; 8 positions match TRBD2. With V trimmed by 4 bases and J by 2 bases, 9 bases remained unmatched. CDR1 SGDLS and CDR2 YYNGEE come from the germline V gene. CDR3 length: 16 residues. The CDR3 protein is CASSFGLALSTDTQYF. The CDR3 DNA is TGTGCCAGCAGCTTCGGACTAGCCCTGTCCACAGATACGCAGTATTTT.

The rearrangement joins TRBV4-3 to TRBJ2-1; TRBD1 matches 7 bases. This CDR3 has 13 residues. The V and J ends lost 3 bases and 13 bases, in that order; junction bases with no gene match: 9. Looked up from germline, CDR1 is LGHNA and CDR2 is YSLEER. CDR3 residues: CASSHDGRQGQFF. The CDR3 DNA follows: TGCGCCAGCAGCCACGATGGAAGACAGGGCCAGTTCTTC.

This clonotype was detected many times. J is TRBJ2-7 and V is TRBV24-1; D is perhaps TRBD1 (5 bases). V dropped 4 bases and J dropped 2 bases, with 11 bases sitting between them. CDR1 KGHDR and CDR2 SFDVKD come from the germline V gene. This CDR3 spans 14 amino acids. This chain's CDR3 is CATSDHRRPYEQYF. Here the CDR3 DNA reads TGTGCCACCAGTGACCACAGGCGCCCCTACGAGCAGTACTTC.

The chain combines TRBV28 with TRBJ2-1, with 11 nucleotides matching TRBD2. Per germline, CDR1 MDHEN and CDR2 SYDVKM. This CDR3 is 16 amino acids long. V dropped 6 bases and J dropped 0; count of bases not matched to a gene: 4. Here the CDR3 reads CASRPSGGSSYNEQFF. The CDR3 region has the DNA TGTGCCAGCAGACCTAGCGGGGGGAGCTCCTACAATGAGCAGTTCTTC.

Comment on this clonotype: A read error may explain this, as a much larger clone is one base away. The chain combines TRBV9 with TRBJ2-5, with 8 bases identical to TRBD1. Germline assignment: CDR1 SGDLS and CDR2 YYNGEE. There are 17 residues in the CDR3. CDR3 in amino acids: CTSSVGGQAKNEETQYF. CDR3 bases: TGTACCAGCAGCGTAGGGGGACAGGCAAAGAACGAAGAGACCCAGTACTTC.

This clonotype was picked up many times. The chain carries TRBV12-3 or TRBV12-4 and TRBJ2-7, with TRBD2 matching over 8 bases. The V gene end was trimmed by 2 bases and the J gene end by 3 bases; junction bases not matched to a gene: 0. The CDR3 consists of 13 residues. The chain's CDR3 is CASSLLAGYEQYF. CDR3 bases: TGTGCCAGCAGTTTACTAGCGGGCTACGAGCAGTACTTC.

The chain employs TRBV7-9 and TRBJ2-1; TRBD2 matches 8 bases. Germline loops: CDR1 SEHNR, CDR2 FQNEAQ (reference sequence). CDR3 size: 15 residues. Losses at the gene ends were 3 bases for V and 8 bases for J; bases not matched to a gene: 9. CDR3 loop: CASSFTGSGAHEQFF. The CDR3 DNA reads TGTGCCAGCAGCTTCACCGGTAGCGGGGCGCATGAGCAGTTCTTC.

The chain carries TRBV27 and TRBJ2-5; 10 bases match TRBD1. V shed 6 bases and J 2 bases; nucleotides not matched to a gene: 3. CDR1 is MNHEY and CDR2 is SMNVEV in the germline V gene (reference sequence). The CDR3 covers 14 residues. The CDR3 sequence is CASRRQGAQETQYF. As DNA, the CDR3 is TGTGCCAGCAGACGACAGGGGGCACAAGAGACCCAGTACTTC.

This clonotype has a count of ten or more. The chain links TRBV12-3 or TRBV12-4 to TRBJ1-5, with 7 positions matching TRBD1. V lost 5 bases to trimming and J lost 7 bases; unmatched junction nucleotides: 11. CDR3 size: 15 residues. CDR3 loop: CASSATTGLKQPQHF. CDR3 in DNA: TGTGCCAGCAGTGCTACGACAGGGCTCAAGCAGCCCCAGCATTTT.

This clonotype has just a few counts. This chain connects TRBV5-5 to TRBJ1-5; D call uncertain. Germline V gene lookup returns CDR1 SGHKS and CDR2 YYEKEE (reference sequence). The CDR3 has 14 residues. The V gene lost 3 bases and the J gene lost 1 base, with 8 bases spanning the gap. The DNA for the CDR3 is TGTGCCAGCAGCTCCGAGCGGAGCAATCAGCCCCAGCATTTT. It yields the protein CASSSERSNQPQHF.

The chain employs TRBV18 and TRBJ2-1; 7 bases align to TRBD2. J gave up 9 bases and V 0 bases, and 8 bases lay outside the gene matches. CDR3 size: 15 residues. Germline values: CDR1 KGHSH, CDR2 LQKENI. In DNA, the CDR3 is TGTGCCAGCTCACCACCCCGGGGGGATACGTCTGAGCAGTTCTTC. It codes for CASSPPRGDTSEQFF. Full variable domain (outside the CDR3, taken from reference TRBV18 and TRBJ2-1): NAGVMQNPRHLVRRRGQEARLRCSPMKGHSHVYWYRQLPEEGLKFMVYLQKENIIDESGMPKERFSAEFPKEGPSILRIQQVVRGDSAAYFCASSPPRGDTSEQFFGPGTRLTVL.

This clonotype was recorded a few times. CDR3 protein: CASSQEGPLDNEQFF. As DNA, the CDR3 is TGTGCCAGCAGCCAAGAGGGGCCCTTAGACAATGAGCAGTTCTTC. The chain carries TRBV4-2 and TRBJ2-1; weak D call: TRBD1 (5 bases). CDR3 length equals 15 residues. V lost 0 bases, J lost 5 bases, and 11 bases lay in between. Germline CDR1 is LGHNA and CDR2 is YNFKEQ.